The entry below gives a single TCR beta chain sequence along with its context. Its antigen is unknown. This record comes from a study of blood T cells in healthy people across ages. The wider study: Template switching recovered approximately one barcoded beta molecule for every two T cells.

The CDR3 is 15 residues long. The V gene end was trimmed by 6 bases and the J gene end by 6 bases; junction bases not matched to a gene: 13. Germline V gene lookup returns CDR1 DFQATT and CDR2 SNEGSKA (reference sequence). Together with a sample-barcoded 5' primer, a J-beta primer mix was included in a second PCR lasting about 6 to 12 cycles. In TCRdb, the 5' RACE reads were re-called with MiXCR into one record per CDR3 protein. Among just over 800,000 distinct CDR3 sequences, approximately 59% were seen once, and the ten largest hold approximately 30%. Study-wide findings and caveats: Because sorting was not performed, PBMCs prevented conclusive naive versus antigen-experienced comparison. Older age went with lower TCR beta diversity per million T cells, in a roughly linear way.

Sequencing was carried out using blood. The J gene is TRBJ1-1, the V gene TRBV20-1; 10 positions agree with TRBD1. This TCR derives from a man under 40 in good health. In DNA, the CDR3 is TGCAGTGCCTCCGGGACAGGGGCAGCCCGGGCTGAAGCTTTCTTT. It encodes CSASGTGAARAEAFF.